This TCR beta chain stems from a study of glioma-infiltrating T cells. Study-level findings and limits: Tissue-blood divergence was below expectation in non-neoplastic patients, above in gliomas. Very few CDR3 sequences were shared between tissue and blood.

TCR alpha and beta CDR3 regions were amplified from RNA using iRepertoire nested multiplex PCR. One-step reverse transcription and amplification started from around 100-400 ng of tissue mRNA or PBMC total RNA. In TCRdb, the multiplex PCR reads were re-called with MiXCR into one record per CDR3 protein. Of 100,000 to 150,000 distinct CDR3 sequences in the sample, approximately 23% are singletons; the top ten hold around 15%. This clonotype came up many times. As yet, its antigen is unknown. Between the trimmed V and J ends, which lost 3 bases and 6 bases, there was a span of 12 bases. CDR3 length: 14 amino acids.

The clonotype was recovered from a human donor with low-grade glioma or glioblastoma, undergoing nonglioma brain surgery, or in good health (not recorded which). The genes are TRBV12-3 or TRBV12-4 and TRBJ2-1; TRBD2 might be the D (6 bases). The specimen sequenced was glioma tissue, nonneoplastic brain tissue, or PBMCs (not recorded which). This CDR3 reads CASSFGGGGNEQFF. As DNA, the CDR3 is TGTGCCAGCAGTTTCGGGGGAGGTGGCAATGAGCAGTTCTTC.